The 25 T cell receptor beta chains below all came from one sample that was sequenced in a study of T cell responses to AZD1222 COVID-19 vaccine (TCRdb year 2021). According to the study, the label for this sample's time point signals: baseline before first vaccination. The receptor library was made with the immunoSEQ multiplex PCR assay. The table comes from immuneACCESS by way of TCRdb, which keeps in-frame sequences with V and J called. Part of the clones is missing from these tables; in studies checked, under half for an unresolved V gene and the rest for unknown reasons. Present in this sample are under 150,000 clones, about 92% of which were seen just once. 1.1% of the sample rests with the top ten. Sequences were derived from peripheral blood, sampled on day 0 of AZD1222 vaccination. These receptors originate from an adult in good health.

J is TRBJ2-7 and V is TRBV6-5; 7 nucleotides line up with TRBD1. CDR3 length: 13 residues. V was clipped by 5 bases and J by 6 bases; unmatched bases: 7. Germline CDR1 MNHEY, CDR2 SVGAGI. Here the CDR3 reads CASSLDRMGEQYF. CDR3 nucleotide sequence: TGTGCCAGCAGTCTGGACAGGATGGGCGAGCAGTACTTC.

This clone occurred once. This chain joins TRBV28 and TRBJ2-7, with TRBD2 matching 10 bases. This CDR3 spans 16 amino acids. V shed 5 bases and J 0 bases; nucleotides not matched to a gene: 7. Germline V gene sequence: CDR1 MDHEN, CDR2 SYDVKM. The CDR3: CASSPAGLAVSYEQYF. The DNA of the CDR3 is TGTGCCAGCAGTCCAGCTGGACTAGCGGTCTCCTACGAGCAGTACTTC.

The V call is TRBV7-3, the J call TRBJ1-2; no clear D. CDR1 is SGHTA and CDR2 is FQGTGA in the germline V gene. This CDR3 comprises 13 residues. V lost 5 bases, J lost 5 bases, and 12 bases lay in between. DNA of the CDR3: TGTGCCAGCAGCATGGCAGGCCTTTATGGCTACACCTTC. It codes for CASSMAGLYGYTF.

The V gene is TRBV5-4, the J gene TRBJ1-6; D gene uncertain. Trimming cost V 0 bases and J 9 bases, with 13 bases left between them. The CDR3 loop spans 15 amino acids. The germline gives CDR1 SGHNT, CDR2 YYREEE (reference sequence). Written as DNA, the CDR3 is TGTGCCAGCAGCTTGGATTTCCGGGTTACTTCACCCCTCCACTTT. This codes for CASSLDFRVTSPLHF. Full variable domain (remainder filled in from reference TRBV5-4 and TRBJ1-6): ETGVTQSPTHLIKTRGQQVTLRCSSQSGHNTVSWYQQALGQGPQFIFQYYREEENGRGNFPPRFSGLQFPNYSSELNVNALELDDSALYLCASSLDFRVTSPLHFGNGTRLTVT.

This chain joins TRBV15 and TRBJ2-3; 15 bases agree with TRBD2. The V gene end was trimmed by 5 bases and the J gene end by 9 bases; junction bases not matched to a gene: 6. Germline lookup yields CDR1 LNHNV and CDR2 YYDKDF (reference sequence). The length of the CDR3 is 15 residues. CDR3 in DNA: TGTGCCACCAGCGGATCCGGGACTAGCGGGGGGACGCAGTATTTT. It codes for CATSGSGTSGGTQYF.

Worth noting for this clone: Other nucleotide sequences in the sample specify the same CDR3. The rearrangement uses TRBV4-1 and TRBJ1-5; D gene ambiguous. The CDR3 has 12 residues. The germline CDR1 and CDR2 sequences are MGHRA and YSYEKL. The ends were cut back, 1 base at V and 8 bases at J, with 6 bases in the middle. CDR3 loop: CASSQGGEPQHF. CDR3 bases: TGCGCCAGCAGCCAAGGGGGAGAGCCCCAGCATTTT.

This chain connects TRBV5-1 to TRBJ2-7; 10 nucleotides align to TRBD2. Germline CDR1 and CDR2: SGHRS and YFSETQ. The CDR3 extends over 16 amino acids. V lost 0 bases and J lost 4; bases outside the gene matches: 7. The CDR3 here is CASSLVIAGGKYEQYF. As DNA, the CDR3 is TGCGCCAGCAGCTTGGTTATAGCGGGAGGAAAGTACGAGCAGTACTTC.

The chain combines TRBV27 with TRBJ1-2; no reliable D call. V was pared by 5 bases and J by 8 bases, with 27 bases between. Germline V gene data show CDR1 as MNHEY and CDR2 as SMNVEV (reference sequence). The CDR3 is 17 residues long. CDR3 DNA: TGTGCCAGCAGTGAGTTGAGTTCGACACGATATAAGTCGGGCTACACCTTC. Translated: CASSELSSTRYKSGYTF.

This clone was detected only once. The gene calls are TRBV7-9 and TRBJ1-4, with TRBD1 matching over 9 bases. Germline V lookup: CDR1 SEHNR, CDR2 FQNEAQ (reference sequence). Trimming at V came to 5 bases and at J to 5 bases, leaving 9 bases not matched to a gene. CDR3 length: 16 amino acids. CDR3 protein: CASSTTGGAGNEKLFF. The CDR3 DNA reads TGTGCCAGCAGCACCACAGGGGGCGCAGGGAATGAAAAACTGTTTTTT.

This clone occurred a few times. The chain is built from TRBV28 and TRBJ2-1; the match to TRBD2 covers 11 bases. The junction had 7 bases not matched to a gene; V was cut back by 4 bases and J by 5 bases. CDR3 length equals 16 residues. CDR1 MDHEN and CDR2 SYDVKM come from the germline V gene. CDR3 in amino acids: CASSSSGTSGNNEQFF. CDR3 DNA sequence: TGTGCCAGCAGTTCATCCGGGACTAGCGGAAACAATGAGCAGTTCTTC.

CDR3 residues: CACTSYLATNEKLFF. CDR3 nucleotides: TGTGCCTGCACCAGCTACTTAGCAACTAATGAAAAACTGTTTTTT. The rearrangement uses TRBV30 and TRBJ1-4; D is uncertain. The V end was cut by 6 bases, the J end by 0 bases, with 14 bases between. This CDR3 comprises 15 residues. Germline values: CDR1 GTSNPN, CDR2 SVGIG (reference sequence).

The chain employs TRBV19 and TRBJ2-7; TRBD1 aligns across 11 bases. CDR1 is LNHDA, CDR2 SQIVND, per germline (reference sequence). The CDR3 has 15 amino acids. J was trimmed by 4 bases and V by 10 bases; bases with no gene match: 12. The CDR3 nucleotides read TGTGCCACCGCGTCCGGGACAGGGGGGAATTACGAGCAGTACTTC. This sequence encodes CATASGTGGNYEQYF.

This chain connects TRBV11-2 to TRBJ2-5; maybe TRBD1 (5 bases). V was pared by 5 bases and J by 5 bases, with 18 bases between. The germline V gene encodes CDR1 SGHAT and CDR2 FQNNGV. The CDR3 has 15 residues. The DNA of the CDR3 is TGTGCCAGCAGCCCGCAAGGGTCCAGGGTTGAGACCCAGTACTTC. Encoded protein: CASSPQGSRVETQYF.

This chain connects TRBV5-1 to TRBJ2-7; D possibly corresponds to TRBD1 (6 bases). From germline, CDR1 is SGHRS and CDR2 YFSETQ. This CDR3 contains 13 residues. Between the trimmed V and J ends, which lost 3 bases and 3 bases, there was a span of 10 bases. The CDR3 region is CASSSTGIYEQYF. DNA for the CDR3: TGCGCCAGCAGCTCCACAGGGATCTACGAGCAGTACTTC.

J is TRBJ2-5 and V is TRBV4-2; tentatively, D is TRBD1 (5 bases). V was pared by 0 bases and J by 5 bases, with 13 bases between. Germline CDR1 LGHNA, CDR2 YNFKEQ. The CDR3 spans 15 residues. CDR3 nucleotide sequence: TGTGCCAGCAGCCAAGATGGCTACCCAGGGGAGACCCAGTACTTC. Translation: CASSQDGYPGETQYF.

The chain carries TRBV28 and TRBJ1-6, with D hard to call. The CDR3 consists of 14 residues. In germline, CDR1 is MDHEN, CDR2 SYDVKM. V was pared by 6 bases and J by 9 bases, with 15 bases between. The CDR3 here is CASRVGSVGSPLHF. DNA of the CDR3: TGTGCCAGCAGGGTCGGGAGCGTGGGTTCACCCCTCCACTTT.

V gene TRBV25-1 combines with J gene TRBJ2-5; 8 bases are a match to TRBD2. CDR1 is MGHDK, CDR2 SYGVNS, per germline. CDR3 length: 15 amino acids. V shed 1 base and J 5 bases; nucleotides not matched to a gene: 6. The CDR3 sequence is CASSEFRTSFETQYF. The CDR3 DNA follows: TGTGCCAGCAGTGAATTTCGGACTAGCTTTGAGACCCAGTACTTC. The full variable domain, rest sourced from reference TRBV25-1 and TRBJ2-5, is EADIYQTPRYLVIGTGKKITLECSQTMGHDKMYWYQQDPGMELHLIHYSYGVNSTEKGDLSSESTVSRIRTEHFPLTLESARPSHTSQYLCASSEFRTSFETQYFGPGTRLLVL.

CDR3 DNA sequence: TGTGCCAGCAGTCCCTGGGGCACCAATGAGCAGTTCTTC. Amino acid sequence: CASSPWGTNEQFF. The chain employs TRBV6-5 and TRBJ2-1; D may be TRBD1 (5 bases). The germline V gene encodes CDR1 MNHEY and CDR2 SVGAGI. The CDR3 is made up of 13 amino acids. V was pared by 5 bases and J by 6 bases, with 11 bases between.

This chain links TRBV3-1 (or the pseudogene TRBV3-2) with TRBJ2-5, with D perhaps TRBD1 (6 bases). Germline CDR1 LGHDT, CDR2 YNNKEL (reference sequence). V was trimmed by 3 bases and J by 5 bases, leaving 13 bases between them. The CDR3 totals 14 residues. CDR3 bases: TGTGCCAGCAGCCACGCGTTAGACAGGGAGACCCAGTACTTC. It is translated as CASSHALDRETQYF.

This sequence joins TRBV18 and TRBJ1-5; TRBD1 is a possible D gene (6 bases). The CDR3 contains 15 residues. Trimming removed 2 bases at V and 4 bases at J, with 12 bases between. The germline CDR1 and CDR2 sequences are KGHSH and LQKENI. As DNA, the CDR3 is TGTGCCAGCTCACCAACGGGGGGCCGGAATCAGCCCCAGCATTTT. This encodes CASSPTGGRNQPQHF.

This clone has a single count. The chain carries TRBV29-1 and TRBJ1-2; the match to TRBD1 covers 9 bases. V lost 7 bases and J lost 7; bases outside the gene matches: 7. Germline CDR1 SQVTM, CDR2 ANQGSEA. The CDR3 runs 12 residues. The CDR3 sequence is CSARQGESGYTF. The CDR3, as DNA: TGCAGCGCCCGACAGGGGGAGAGTGGCTACACCTTC.

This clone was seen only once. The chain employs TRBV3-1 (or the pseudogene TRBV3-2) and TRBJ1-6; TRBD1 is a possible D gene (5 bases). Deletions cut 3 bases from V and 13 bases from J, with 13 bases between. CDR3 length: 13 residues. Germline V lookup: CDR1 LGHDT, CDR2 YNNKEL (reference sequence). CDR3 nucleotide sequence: TGTGCCAGCAGCCAGTCCAGGGAGGGGCCCCTCCACTTT. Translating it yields CASSQSREGPLHF.

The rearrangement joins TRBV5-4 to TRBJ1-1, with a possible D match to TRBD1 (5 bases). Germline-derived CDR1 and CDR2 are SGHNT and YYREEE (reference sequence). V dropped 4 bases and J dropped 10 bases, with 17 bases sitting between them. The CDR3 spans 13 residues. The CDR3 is CASSPTRVGGAFF. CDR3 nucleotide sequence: TGTGCCAGCAGCCCCACAAGAGTGGGGGGAGCTTTCTTT.

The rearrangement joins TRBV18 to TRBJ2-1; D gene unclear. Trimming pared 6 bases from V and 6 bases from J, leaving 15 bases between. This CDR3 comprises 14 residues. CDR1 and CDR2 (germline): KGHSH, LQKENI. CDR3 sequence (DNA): TGTGCCAGCTCTGGAGTCCAATCCACCAATGAGCAGTTCTTC. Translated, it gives CASSGVQSTNEQFF.

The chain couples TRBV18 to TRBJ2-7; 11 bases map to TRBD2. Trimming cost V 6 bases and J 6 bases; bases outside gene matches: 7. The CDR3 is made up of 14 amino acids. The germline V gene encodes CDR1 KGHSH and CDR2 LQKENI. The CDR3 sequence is CASSPGTSGREQYF. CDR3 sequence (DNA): TGTGCCAGCTCCCCCGGGACTAGCGGACGCGAGCAGTACTTC.